The 23 T cell receptor beta chains below come from one sample, sequenced in a study of T cell responses to AZD1222 COVID-19 vaccine. Assay used: immunoSEQ multiplex PCR; TCRdb lists only in-frame clones, some missing. This table holds 90,000 to 120,000 clones, 80% to 90% found once. Sequenced here: peripheral blood, sampled on day 0 of AZD1222 vaccination. These receptors were taken from an adult in good health.

The chain has TRBV30 and TRBJ1-1, with a possible D match to TRBD1 (5 bases). The CDR3 consists of 15 residues. The germline V gene has CDR1 GTSNPN and CDR2 SVGIG (reference sequence). Trimming removed 3 bases from V and 1 base from J, with 15 bases in between. The DNA of the CDR3 is TGTGCCTGGAGAACCCCCCTTAGGGGGAACACTGAAGCTTTCTTT. It specifies CAWRTPLRGNTEAFF.

The chain recombines TRBV25-1 with TRBJ1-2; TRBD1 matches 7 bases. CDR1 and CDR2 (germline): MGHDK, SYGVNS. Trimming at V came to 4 bases and at J to 8 bases, leaving 7 bases not matched to a gene. The CDR3 has 13 residues. The CDR3 region has the DNA TGTGCCAGCAGTGCACAGGGGCTAGGAGGCTACACCTTC. Translating gives CASSAQGLGGYTF.

The chain uses TRBV6-5 and TRBJ1-1; D not resolved. CDR1 and CDR2 from the germline V gene are MNHEY and SVGAGI. The CDR3 spans 15 residues. V shed 6 bases and J shed 7 bases, with 21 bases lying between them. The CDR3: CASSRLGRMGGEAFF. Written as DNA, the CDR3 is TGTGCCAGCAGCCGCTTGGGGAGGATGGGTGGTGAAGCTTTCTTT.

This chain links TRBV28 with TRBJ1-5, with D maybe TRBD1 (5 bases). Trimming removed 5 bases at V and 0 bases at J, with 17 bases between. The CDR3 loop spans 17 amino acids. Germline-derived CDR1 and CDR2 are MDHEN and SYDVKM. As DNA, the CDR3 is TGTGCCAGCAGTCTAGGGGAAACAGGCGGTAGCAATCAGCCCCAGCATTTT. Translated: CASSLGETGGSNQPQHF.

This chain links TRBV25-1 with TRBJ1-3; TRBD1 matches at 8 bases. This CDR3 is built from 16 residues. The germline CDR1 and CDR2 sequences are MGHDK and SYGVNS. With V trimmed by 6 bases and J by 1 base, 8 bases remained unmatched. Here the CDR3 DNA reads TGTGCCAGCAGACCCAGGACAGGGCTTTCTGGAAACACCATATATTTT. This gives the protein CASRPRTGLSGNTIYF.

This clone has only a few counts. The chain uses TRBV11-3 and TRBJ2-3; D is unclear. The ends were cut back, 4 bases at V and 3 bases at J, with 11 bases in the middle. CDR3 length: 14 amino acids. Germline assignment: CDR1 SGHNT and CDR2 YENEEA. CDR3 sequence reads: CASSSPRQTDTQYF. DNA for the CDR3: TGTGCCAGCAGCTCCCCTAGGCAAACAGATACGCAGTATTTT.

The gene calls are TRBV5-4 and TRBJ1-1; tentatively, D is TRBD1 (5 bases). Germline V CDR1 and CDR2: SGHNT, YYREEE (reference sequence). The CDR3 length is 15 residues. Trimming cost V 2 bases and J 0 bases, with 11 bases left between them. The CDR3 sequence: CASSFPSGLNTEAFF. DNA of the CDR3: TGTGCCAGCAGCTTCCCCTCGGGGCTGAACACTGAAGCTTTCTTT.

The V gene is TRBV25-1, the J gene TRBJ2-5; 10 bases line up with TRBD1. V lost 3 bases to trimming and J lost 4 bases; unmatched junction nucleotides: 5. The CDR3 extends over 15 amino acids. Germline CDR1 and CDR2: MGHDK and SYGVNS. The CDR3: CASSDRGQGRETQYF. DNA of the CDR3: TGTGCCAGCAGTGATAGGGGACAGGGGCGAGAGACCCAGTACTTC.

The sample holds a few counts of this clone. This sequence joins TRBV14 and TRBJ1-3, with a tentative D call TRBD1 (6 bases). CDR3 length: 16 amino acids. CDR1 SGHDN and CDR2 FVKESK come from the germline V gene. The V gene lost 1 base and the J gene lost 2 bases, with 12 bases spanning the gap. The CDR3 sequence is CASSQVGAGTGNTIYF. Written as DNA, the CDR3 is TGTGCCAGCAGCCAAGTGGGGGCCGGGACTGGAAACACCATATATTTT. Based on the CDR3 plus reference TRBV14 and TRBJ1-3, the full variable domain is EAGVTQFPSHSVIEKGQTVTLRCDPISGHDNLYWYRRVMGKEIKFLLHFVKESKQDESGMPNNRFLAERTGGTYSTLKVQPAELEDSGVYFCASSQVGAGTGNTIYFGEGSWLTVV.

The chain uses TRBV27 and TRBJ2-7, with 8 bases matching TRBD1. Germline V gives CDR1 MNHEY, CDR2 SMNVEV (reference sequence). CDR3 length: 15 residues. V lost 5 bases, J lost 2 bases, and 8 bases stayed unmatched. CDR3 in amino acids: CASSVRTDRAYEQYF. The CDR3 nucleotides read TGTGCCAGCAGTGTACGCACGGACAGGGCCTACGAGCAGTACTTC.

This chain joins TRBV29-1 and TRBJ1-3; D gene ambiguous. The germline V gene encodes CDR1 SQVTM and CDR2 ANQGSEA. The V end lost 2 bases, the J end lost 0 bases, and 5 bases lay between the germline ends. The CDR3 extends over 13 amino acids. This CDR3 is CSVEFSSGNTIYF. CDR3 nucleotides: TGCAGCGTTGAATTCAGCTCTGGAAACACCATATATTTT.

This chain uses TRBV28 with TRBJ1-1; D is possibly TRBD1 (6 bases). Germline assignment: CDR1 MDHEN and CDR2 SYDVKM. V dropped 5 bases and J dropped 3 bases, with 10 bases sitting between them. This CDR3 comprises 13 residues. CDR3 loop: CASSGGVDTEAFF. DNA for the CDR3: TGTGCCAGCAGTGGGGGCGTGGACACTGAAGCTTTCTTT.

CDR3 amino acids: CASSLASLGGADTQYF. The CDR3, as DNA: TGTGCCAGCAGCTTAGCGTCCCTTGGCGGCGCAGATACGCAGTATTTT. The chain has TRBV11-1 and TRBJ2-3; D is uncertain. CDR1 and CDR2 (germline): SGHAT, FQDESV (reference sequence). With 0 bases removed from V and 4 bases from J, the gap between germline ends came to 14 bases. The CDR3 covers 16 residues.

The chain is built from TRBV2 and TRBJ2-7; TRBD1 aligns across 7 bases. With V trimmed by 4 bases and J by 4 bases, 1 base remained unmatched. This CDR3 has 12 residues. The germline V gene has CDR1 SNHLY and CDR2 FYNNEI. The CDR3 sequence is CASSGDRYEQYF. Here the CDR3 DNA reads TGTGCCAGCAGTGGGGACAGATACGAGCAGTACTTC.

The V call is TRBV27, the J call TRBJ2-7, with 10 bases matching TRBD2. V lost 2 bases, J lost 2 bases, and 15 bases stayed unmatched. This CDR3 is built from 19 residues. Germline V gene lookup returns CDR1 MNHEY and CDR2 SMNVEV (reference sequence). The CDR3 DNA sequence: TGTGCCAGCAGTTTAAGGTATGATAGCGGGAGGCCGCGGGCCTACGAGCAGTACTTC. Protein product: CASSLRYDSGRPRAYEQYF.

The chain links TRBV5-4 to TRBJ1-5, with D possibly TRBD1 on 6 matching bases. V was shortened by 4 bases and J by 4 bases, with 15 bases between the two germline ends. The CDR3 extends over 15 amino acids. Germline V gene data show CDR1 as SGHNT and CDR2 as YYREEE (reference sequence). The CDR3 coding sequence is TGTGCCAGCAGCCACTCGGGACAAAGGAATCAGCCCCAGCATTTT. Its translation: CASSHSGQRNQPQHF.

CDR3 DNA sequence: TGTGCCAGCAGTTTTGACTGGACAGATACGCAGTATTTT. Residues: CASSFDWTDTQYF. The gene calls are TRBV6-5 and TRBJ2-3, with D hard to call. Germline values: CDR1 MNHEY, CDR2 SVGAGI. The CDR3 covers 13 residues. V lost 4 bases and J 3 bases, leaving 8 bases between the germline ends.

The rearrangement links TRBV28 to TRBJ1-1; TRBD1 aligns across 7 bases. Germline V gene data show CDR1 as MDHEN and CDR2 as SYDVKM. CDR3 length: 16 residues. The J segment lost 0 bases and the V segment lost 6 bases, leaving 10 bases of the junction unmatched. CDR3 amino acids: CASSQGGAGMNTEAFF. Here the CDR3 DNA reads TGTGCCAGCAGCCAGGGGGGTGCAGGCATGAACACTGAAGCTTTCTTT.

The V and J genes are TRBV7-9 and TRBJ2-2; 15 positions match TRBD2. Germline V gives CDR1 SEHNR, CDR2 FQNEAQ (reference sequence). The V and J ends lost 6 bases and 7 bases, in that order; junction bases with no gene match: 12. The CDR3 is 18 residues long. The CDR3 bases are TGTGCCAGCAGTGCTGATCCGGGACTAGCGGGAGGTATCGGGGAGCTGTTTTTT. Encoded protein: CASSADPGLAGGIGELFF.

The V gene is TRBV7-2, the J gene TRBJ2-7; D not resolved. There are 15 residues in the CDR3. Trimming stripped 0 bases from V and 1 base from J, with 10 bases between. Germline V gene data show CDR1 as SGHTA and CDR2 as FQGNSA. The CDR3 bases are TGTGCCAGCAGCTTAGCCGGGCTTGGGTCCTACGAGCAGTACTTC. Protein product: CASSLAGLGSYEQYF.

V gene TRBV7-3 combines with J gene TRBJ1-2; no firm D call. Germline-derived CDR1 and CDR2 are SGHTA and FQGTGA. CDR3 length: 13 residues. Trimming removed 2 bases from V and 3 bases from J, with 7 bases in between. The CDR3 sequence: CASSLGQDYGYTF. The CDR3 coding sequence is TGTGCCAGCAGCTTAGGTCAGGACTATGGCTACACCTTC.

The V gene is TRBV6-5, the J gene TRBJ2-4; tentatively, D is TRBD1 or TRBD2 (5 bases each). This CDR3 contains 12 residues. Trimming cost V 8 bases and J 3 bases, with 8 bases left between them. CDR1 MNHEY and CDR2 SVGAGI come from the germline V gene. CDR3 sequence reads: CASRGGKNIQYF. The CDR3 DNA sequence: TGTGCCAGCCGGGGCGGCAAAAACATTCAGTACTTC.

The chain employs TRBV19 and TRBJ1-1, with D perhaps matching TRBD1 (6 bases). Trimming stripped 4 bases from V and 1 base from J, with 10 bases between. The CDR3 spans 14 residues. Germline loops: CDR1 LNHDA, CDR2 SQIVND (reference sequence). In DNA, the CDR3 is TGTGCCAGTAGTAGGGGGCAGGAGAACACTGAAGCTTTCTTT. This codes for CASSRGQENTEAFF.